The 14 T cell receptor beta chains given below trace back to one sample, sequenced in a study of blood T cell repertoires in COVID-19. Generated by immunoSEQ multiplex PCR, the TCRdb table keeps only in-frame clones and is missing some. Among approximately 200,000 clones listed, about 90% were seen once. Input material: peripheral blood. The source is a woman aged 60-75 years with acute or convalescent COVID-19.

The chain combines TRBV7-9 with TRBJ1-2; TRBD1 aligns across 7 bases. Germline V gene sequence: CDR1 SEHNR, CDR2 FQNEAQ (reference sequence). The CDR3 spans 14 residues. Trimming cost V 8 bases and J 5 bases; bases outside gene matches: 11. The CDR3 is CASGRYGTAYGYTF. Written as DNA, the CDR3 is TGTGCCAGCGGAAGATACGGGACAGCATATGGCTACACCTTC. The full variable domain, completed using reference TRBV7-9 and TRBJ1-2, is DTGVSQNPRHKITKRGQNVTFRCDPISEHNRLYWYRQTLGQGPEFLTYFQNEAQLEKSRLLSDRFSAERPKGSFSTLEIQRTEQGDSAMYLCASGRYGTAYGYTFGSGTRLTVV.

This rearrangement joins TRBV11-2 to TRBJ2-5, with a possible D match to TRBD1 (5 bases). From germline, CDR1 is SGHAT and CDR2 FQNNGV. V was shortened by 2 bases and J by 5 bases, with 15 bases between the two germline ends. This CDR3 region has 15 residues. CDR3 loop: CASSLSRPGLETQYF. CDR3 nucleotide sequence: TGTGCCAGCAGCTTAAGTCGCCCAGGGCTGGAGACCCAGTACTTC.

The chain has TRBV9 and TRBJ2-5, with D possibly matching TRBD2 (5 bases). The germline V gene has CDR1 SGDLS and CDR2 YYNGEE. This CDR3 is built from 14 residues. Trimming cost V 0 bases and J 2 bases, with 8 bases left between them. The CDR3 loop reads CASSVAGNQETQYF. CDR3 coding DNA: TGTGCCAGCAGCGTAGCGGGAAATCAAGAGACCCAGTACTTC.

J is TRBJ2-2 and V is TRBV11-2, with TRBD2 matching 8 bases. Germline V gives CDR1 SGHAT, CDR2 FQNNGV. After removal of 3 bases from V and 7 bases from J, the junction contained 1 base not matched to a gene. The CDR3 has 13 amino acids. DNA of the CDR3: TGTGCCAGCAGCTTGGGACTAGTCGGGGAGCTGTTTTTT. This encodes CASSLGLVGELFF.

The V call is TRBV5-5, the J call TRBJ1-4, with TRBD1 matching 7 bases. CDR1 SGHKS and CDR2 YYEKEE come from the germline V gene (reference sequence). The CDR3 is 14 amino acids. Unmatched junction bases numbered 12, after V lost 6 bases and J lost 10 bases. The CDR3 nucleotides are TGTGCCAGCATTAGTGACAGGGATGGGGGAAAACTGTTTTTT. Residues: CASISDRDGGKLFF.

The rearrangement joins TRBV14 to TRBJ1-1, with unresolved D. The CDR3 covers 14 residues. Germline lookup yields CDR1 SGHDN and CDR2 FVKESK. V lost 0 bases and J 1 base, leaving 6 bases between the germline ends. Here the CDR3 reads CASSQEYGNTEAFF. CDR3 DNA sequence: TGTGCCAGCAGCCAAGAGTACGGGAACACTGAAGCTTTCTTT.

This chain uses TRBV28 with TRBJ2-3, with 10 bases aligning to TRBD2. V trimming: 8 bases; J trimming: 2 bases; junction bases outside the gene matches: 13. This CDR3 spans 17 amino acids. Germline values: CDR1 MDHEN, CDR2 SYDVKM. The CDR3 DNA reads TGTGCCAGCGGAAGCGGGGGGGCCGGACTTGACACAGATACGCAGTATTTT. It codes for CASGSGGAGLDTDTQYF.

DNA of the CDR3: TGTGCCAGCAGCCCTCGGGACACGTACAATGAGCAGTTCTTC. It encodes CASSPRDTYNEQFF. This chain joins TRBV7-8 and TRBJ2-1; weak D call: TRBD1 (6 bases). CDR1 is SGHVS, CDR2 FQNEAQ, per germline. This CDR3 contains 14 residues. Trimming took off 5 bases at V and 4 bases at J, with 12 bases between the two ends.

V usage is TRBV7-8 and J usage is TRBJ2-1; 10 bases are shared with TRBD2. This CDR3 is built from 13 residues. Trimming cost V 6 bases and J 7 bases; bases outside gene matches: 3. The germline CDR1 and CDR2 sequences are SGHVS and FQNEAQ. Here the CDR3 DNA reads TGTGCCAGCAGTCGTAGCGGGAGGAATGAGCAGTTCTTC. Translated, it gives CASSRSGRNEQFF. The full variable domain, with the rest looked up from reference TRBV7-8 and TRBJ2-1, is GAGVSQSPRYKVAKRGQDVALRCDPISGHVSLFWYQQALGQGPEFLTYFQNEAQLDKSGLPSDRFFAERPEGSVSTLKIQRTQQEDSAVYLCASSRSGRNEQFFGPGTRLTVL.

This clone has only one observation. DNA for the CDR3: TGTGCCAGTACAGGAGCCAACGGCTACACCTTC. Amino acids: CASTGANGYTF. The chain combines TRBV12-3 or TRBV12-4 with TRBJ1-2, with TRBD1 as a possible D gene (5 bases). The V gene lost 9 bases and the J gene lost 8 bases, with 13 bases spanning the gap. The CDR3 sequence is 11 residues long.

The chain employs TRBV23-1 and TRBJ2-3, with D maybe TRBD2 (6 bases). TRBV23-1 is an open reading frame, and its role is uncertain. The V gene lost 7 bases and the J gene lost 7 bases, with 18 bases spanning the gap. The CDR3 spans 14 residues. CDR3 bases: TGCGCCAGCACACCGGACTATTTTGGGAATACGCAGTATTTT. Protein: CASTPDYFGNTQYF.

The J gene is TRBJ2-5, the V gene TRBV19; the D gene is possibly TRBD2 (5 bases). The V end was cut by 3 bases, the J end by 5 bases, with 19 bases between. CDR1 LNHDA and CDR2 SQIVND come from the germline V gene (reference sequence). This CDR3 has 16 amino acids. The CDR3 DNA follows: TGTGCCAGTAGTATCGGCGCGGGCCTAGGGCGGGAGACCCAGTACTTC. Protein sequence: CASSIGAGLGRETQYF.

This chain joins TRBV3-1 (or the pseudogene TRBV3-2) and TRBJ1-2; perhaps TRBD1 as D (5 bases). Germline loops: CDR1 LGHDT, CDR2 YNNKEL (reference sequence). The V and J ends lost 4 bases and 4 bases respectively, with 43 bases between them. CDR3 length: 24 amino acids. The CDR3 sequence: CASSPAFFSACPNISQGNVYGYTF. The CDR3 nucleotides read TGTGCCAGCAGCCCCGCATTTTTCTCTGCTTGTCCGAACATTTCTCAGGGAAATGTCTATGGCTACACCTTC.

The rearrangement joins TRBV11-2 to TRBJ1-2; D call uncertain. CDR1 is SGHAT, CDR2 FQNNGV, per germline. Trimming took off 5 bases at V and 4 bases at J, with 14 bases between the two ends. The CDR3 consists of 14 residues. CDR3 loop: CASSPQSLVYGYTF. The CDR3 DNA follows: TGTGCCAGCAGCCCCCAATCCCTAGTCTATGGCTACACCTTC. The full variable domain, in which reference TRBV11-2 and TRBJ1-2 provide the parts outside the CDR3, is EAGVAQSPRYKIIEKRQSVAFWCNPISGHATLYWYQQILGQGPKLLIQFQNNGVVDDSQLPKDRFSAERLKGVDSTLKIQPAKLEDSAVYLCASSPQSLVYGYTFGSGTRLTVV.